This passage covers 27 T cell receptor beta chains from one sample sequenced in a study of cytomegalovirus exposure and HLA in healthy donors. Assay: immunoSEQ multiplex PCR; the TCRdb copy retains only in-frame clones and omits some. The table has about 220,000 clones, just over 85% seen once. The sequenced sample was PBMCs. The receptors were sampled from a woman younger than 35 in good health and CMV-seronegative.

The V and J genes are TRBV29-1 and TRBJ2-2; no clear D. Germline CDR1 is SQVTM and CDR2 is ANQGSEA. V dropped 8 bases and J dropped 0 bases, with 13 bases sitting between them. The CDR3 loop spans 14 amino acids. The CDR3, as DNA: TGCAGCACTCAACAGTCTGCGAACACCGGGGAGCTGTTTTTT. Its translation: CSTQQSANTGELFF.

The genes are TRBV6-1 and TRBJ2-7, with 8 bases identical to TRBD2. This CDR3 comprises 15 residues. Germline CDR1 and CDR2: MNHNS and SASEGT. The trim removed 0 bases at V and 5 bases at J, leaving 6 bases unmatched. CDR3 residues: CASSEASGSFDEQYF. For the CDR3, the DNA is TGTGCCAGCAGTGAAGCGAGCGGGAGCTTCGACGAGCAGTACTTC.

CDR3 residues: CASRIPGQGRRGDQPQHF. CDR3 DNA sequence: TGTGCCAGCAGGATTCCGGGACAGGGGCGACGGGGCGATCAGCCCCAGCATTTT. This chain connects TRBV28 to TRBJ1-5; 10 bases fit TRBD1. Germline CDR1 MDHEN, CDR2 SYDVKM. CDR3 length: 18 residues. V lost 6 bases to trimming and J lost 5 bases; unmatched junction nucleotides: 16.

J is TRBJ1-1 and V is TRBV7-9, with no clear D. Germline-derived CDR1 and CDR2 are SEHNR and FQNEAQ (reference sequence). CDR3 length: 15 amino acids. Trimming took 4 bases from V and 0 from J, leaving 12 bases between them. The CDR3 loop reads CASSSLLEMNTEAFF. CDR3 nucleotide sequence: TGTGCCAGCAGCTCCCTCCTTGAGATGAACACTGAAGCTTTCTTT.

The CDR3 loop is CSVNTVTEANYGYTF. The CDR3, as DNA: TGCAGCGTTAACACCGTGACAGAAGCTAACTATGGCTACACCTTC. The V call is TRBV29-1, the J call TRBJ1-2, with D maybe TRBD1 (5 bases). Trimming took off 5 bases at V and 0 bases at J, with 16 bases between the two ends. The CDR3 runs 15 residues. Germline V lookup: CDR1 SQVTM, CDR2 ANQGSEA.

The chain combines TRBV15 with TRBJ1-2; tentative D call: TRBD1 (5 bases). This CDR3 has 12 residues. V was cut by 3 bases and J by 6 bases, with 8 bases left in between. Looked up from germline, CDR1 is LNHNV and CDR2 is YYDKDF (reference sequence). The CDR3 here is CATSSDRDGYTF. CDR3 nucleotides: TGTGCCACCAGCAGCGACAGAGATGGCTACACCTTC.

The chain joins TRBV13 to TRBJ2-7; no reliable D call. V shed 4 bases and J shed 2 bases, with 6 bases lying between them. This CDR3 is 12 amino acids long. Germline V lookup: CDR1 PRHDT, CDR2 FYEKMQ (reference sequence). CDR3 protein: CASSSGAYEQYF. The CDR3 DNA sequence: TGTGCCAGCAGCTCTGGAGCCTACGAGCAGTACTTC.

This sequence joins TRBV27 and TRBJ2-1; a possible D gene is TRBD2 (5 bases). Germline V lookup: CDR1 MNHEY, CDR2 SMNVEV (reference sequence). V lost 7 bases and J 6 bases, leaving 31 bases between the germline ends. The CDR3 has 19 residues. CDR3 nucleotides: TGTGCCAGCACCTCACATTCCGCGGGTCACGATATAAGGGCCAATGAGCAGTTCTTC. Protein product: CASTSHSAGHDIRANEQFF.

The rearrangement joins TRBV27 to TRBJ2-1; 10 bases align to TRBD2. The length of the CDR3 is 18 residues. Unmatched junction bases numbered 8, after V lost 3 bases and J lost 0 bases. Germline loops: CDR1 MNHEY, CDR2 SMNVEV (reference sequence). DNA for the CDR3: TGTGCCAGCAGTTTGCTTAGCGGGGGGCCGAGCTCCTACAATGAGCAGTTCTTC. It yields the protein CASSLLSGGPSSYNEQFF.

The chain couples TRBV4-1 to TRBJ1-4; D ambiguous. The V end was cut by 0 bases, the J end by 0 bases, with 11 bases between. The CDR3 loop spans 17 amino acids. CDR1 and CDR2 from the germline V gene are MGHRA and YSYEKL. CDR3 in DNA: TGCGCCAGCAGCCAAGAGGCAGTTTCTGCAACTAATGAAAAACTGTTTTTT. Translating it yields CASSQEAVSATNEKLFF.

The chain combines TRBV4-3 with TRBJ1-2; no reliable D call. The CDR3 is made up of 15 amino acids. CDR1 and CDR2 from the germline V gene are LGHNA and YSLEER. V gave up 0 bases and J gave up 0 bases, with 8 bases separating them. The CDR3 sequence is CASSQERGANYGYTF. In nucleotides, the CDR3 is TGCGCCAGCAGCCAAGAGAGAGGCGCTAACTATGGCTACACCTTC.

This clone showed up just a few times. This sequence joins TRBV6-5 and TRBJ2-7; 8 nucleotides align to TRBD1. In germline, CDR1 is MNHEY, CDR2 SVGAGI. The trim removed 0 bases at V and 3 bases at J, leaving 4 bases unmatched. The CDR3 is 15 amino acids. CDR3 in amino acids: CASSYSGTGIYEQYF. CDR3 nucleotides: TGTGCCAGCAGTTACTCGGGGACAGGAATCTACGAGCAGTACTTC.

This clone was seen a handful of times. The CDR3 sequence: CASRRQQGYEQYF. The DNA for the CDR3 is TGTGCCAGCAGACGACAACAGGGGTACGAGCAGTACTTC. V and J are TRBV6-5 and TRBJ2-7; 7 nucleotides match TRBD1. The CDR3 contains 13 residues. Germline V gene sequence: CDR1 MNHEY, CDR2 SVGAGI. V was pared by 6 bases and J by 4 bases, with 6 bases of the junction left unmatched.

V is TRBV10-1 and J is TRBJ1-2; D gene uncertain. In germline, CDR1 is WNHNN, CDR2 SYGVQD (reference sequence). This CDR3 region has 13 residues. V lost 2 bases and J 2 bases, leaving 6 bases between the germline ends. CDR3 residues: CASSELRNYGYTF. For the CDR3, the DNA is TGCGCCAGCAGTGAGCTCAGAAACTATGGCTACACCTTC.

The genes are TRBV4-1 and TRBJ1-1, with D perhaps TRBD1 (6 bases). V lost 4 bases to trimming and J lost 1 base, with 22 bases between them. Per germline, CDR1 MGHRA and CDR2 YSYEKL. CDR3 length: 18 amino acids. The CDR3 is CASSPIEIQGHGNTEAFF. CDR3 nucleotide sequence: TGCGCCAGCAGCCCGATTGAAATTCAGGGACACGGGAACACTGAAGCTTTCTTT.

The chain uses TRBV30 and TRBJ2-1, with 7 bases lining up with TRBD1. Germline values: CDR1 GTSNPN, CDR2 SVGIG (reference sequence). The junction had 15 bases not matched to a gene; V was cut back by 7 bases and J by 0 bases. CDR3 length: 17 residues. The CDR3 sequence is CASDRVVRKSSYNEQFF. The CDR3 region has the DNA TGTGCCTCTGACAGGGTGGTCCGGAAGAGCTCCTACAATGAGCAGTTCTTC.

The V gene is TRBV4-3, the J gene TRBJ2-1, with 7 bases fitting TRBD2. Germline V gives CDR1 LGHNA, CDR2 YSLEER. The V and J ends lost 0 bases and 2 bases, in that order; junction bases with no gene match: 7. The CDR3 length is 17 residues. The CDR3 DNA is TGCGCCAGCAGCCAAGACCTTGATGCGGGAGCCTACAATGAGCAGTTCTTC. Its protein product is CASSQDLDAGAYNEQFF.

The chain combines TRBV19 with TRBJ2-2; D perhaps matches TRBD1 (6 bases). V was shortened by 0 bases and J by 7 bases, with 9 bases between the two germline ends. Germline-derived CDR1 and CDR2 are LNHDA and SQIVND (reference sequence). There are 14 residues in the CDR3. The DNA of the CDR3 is TGTGCCAGTAGTATAGAAGGGGGTATCGGGGAGCTGTTTTTT. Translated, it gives CASSIEGGIGELFF.

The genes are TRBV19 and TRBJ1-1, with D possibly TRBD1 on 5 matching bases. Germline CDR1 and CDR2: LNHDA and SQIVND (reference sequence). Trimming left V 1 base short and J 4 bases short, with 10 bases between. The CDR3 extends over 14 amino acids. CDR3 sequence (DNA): TGTGCCAGTAGTATAGGTGTGGGGGGCACTGAAGCTTTCTTT. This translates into CASSIGVGGTEAFF.

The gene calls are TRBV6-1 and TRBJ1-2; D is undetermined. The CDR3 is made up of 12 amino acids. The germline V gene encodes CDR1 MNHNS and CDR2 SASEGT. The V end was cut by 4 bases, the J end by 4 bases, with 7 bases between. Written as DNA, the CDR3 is TGTGCCAGCAGTGTCAGTCTCTATGGCTACACCTTC. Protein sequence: CASSVSLYGYTF.

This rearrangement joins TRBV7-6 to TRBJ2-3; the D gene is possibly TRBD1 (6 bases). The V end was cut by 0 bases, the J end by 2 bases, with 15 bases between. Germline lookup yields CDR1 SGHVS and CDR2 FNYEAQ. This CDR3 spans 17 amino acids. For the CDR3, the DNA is TGTGCCAGCAGCTTAGCCCCTCCAGGGGATAACACAGATACGCAGTATTTT. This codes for CASSLAPPGDNTDTQYF.

As DNA, the CDR3 is TGCGCCAGCAGCTCAGGGGACAAGTGGAACACTGAAGCTTTCTTT. Amino acids: CASSSGDKWNTEAFF. This rearrangement joins TRBV5-1 to TRBJ1-1; a weak D match, TRBD1 (6 bases). The CDR3 spans 15 residues. Germline CDR1 reads SGHRS; CDR2 reads YFSETQ. The V gene lost 3 bases and the J gene lost 1 base, with 13 bases spanning the gap.

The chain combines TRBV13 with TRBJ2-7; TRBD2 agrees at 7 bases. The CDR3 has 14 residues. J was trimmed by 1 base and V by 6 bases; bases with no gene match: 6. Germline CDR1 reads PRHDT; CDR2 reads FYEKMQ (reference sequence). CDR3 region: CASSLGGKSYEQYF. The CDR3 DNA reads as TGTGCCAGCAGTTTGGGAGGGAAATCCTACGAGCAGTACTTC.

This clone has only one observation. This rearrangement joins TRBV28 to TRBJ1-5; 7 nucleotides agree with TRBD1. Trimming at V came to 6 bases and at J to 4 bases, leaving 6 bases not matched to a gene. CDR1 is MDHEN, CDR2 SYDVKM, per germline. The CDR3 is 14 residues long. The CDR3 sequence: CASRIGTVNQPQHF. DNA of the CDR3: TGTGCCAGCAGGATCGGGACAGTTAATCAGCCCCAGCATTTT.

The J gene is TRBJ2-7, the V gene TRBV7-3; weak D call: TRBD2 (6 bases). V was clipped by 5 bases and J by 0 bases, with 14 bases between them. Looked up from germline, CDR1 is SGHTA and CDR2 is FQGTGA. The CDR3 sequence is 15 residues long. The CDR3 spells CASSLRDSCSYEQYF. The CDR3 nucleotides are TGTGCCAGCAGCCTCCGGGACTCCTGCTCCTACGAGCAGTACTTC. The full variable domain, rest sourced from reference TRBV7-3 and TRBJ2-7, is GAGVSQTPSNKVTEKGKYVELRCDPISGHTALYWYRQSLGQGPEFLIYFQGTGAADDSGLPNDRFFAVRPEGSVSTLKIQRTERGDSAVYLCASSLRDSCSYEQYFGPGTRLTVT.

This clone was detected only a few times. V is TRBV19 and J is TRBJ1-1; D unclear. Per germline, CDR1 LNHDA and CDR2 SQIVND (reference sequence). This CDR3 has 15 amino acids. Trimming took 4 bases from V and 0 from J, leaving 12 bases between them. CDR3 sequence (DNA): TGTGCCAGTAGTAGGGGAGACACCATGAACACTGAAGCTTTCTTT. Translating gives CASSRGDTMNTEAFF.

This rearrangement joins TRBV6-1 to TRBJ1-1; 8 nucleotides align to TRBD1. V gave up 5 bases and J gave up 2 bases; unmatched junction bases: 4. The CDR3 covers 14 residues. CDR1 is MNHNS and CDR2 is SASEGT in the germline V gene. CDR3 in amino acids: CASSRDRINTEAFF. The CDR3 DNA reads TGTGCCAGCAGTAGGGACAGGATCAACACTGAAGCTTTCTTT.